The present entry profiles one TCR beta chain with its context. Its antigen remains unidentified. Base quality data are lacking; no much larger clone is found one base away. The source of the sample is a study of control samples from healthy donors and cancer patients (dated by TCRdb to 2020 to 2022). CDR1 is given as SGHRS and CDR2 as YFSETQ, both from the germline V gene. Trimming at the junction amounts to 4 bases on V and 6 bases on J, and the germline ends lie 16 bases apart. CDR3 length: 14 amino acids, cysteine to phenylalanine. The sequence is cut down to CDR3 DNA, 42 bases in frame from base 1. The method behind the library was the immunoSEQ multiplex PCR assay. In its TCRdb copy, this immuneACCESS table keeps in-frame sequences only and misses some clones. Where compared with another copy, unresolved V genes explain less than half of these, and the others have no known cause. Across this sample there are under 200,000 clones, with about nine tenths seen only once. The top ten clones comprise around 1.5% of the sample.

The chain couples TRBV5-1 to TRBJ1-1; D gene: possibly TRBD1, on 6 matching bases. The origin of this receptor is a woman younger than 45 in good health. Sequencing was performed on blood. The DNA reads as follows: TGCGCCAGCAGCACGCTACAGGGTGGCCCTGAAGCTTTCTTT. Its coded protein is CASSTLQGGPEAFF. When the CDR3 is completed using the reference TRBV5-1 and TRBJ1-1 genes on either side, the full variable domain is KAGVTQTPRYLIKTRGQQVTLSCSPISGHRSVSWYQQTPGQGLQFLFEYFSETQRNKGNFPGRFSGRQFSNSRSEMNVSTLELGDSALYLCASSTLQGGPEAFFGQGTRLTVV.